The 24 T cell receptor beta chains presented below share a single source sample, sequenced in a study of PD-1 blockade in mismatch repair-deficient tumors. Sequencing used immunoSEQ multiplex PCR; TCRdb keeps in-frame clones, though not all of them. This table holds under 50,000 clones, 65% to 80% found once. Sequences were derived from PBMCs, sampled before pembrolizumab treatment. The receptors were sampled from an adult with mismatch repair-deficient cancer.

This chain uses TRBV27 with TRBJ2-5, with TRBD2 matching 12 bases. This CDR3 region has 16 residues. The germline CDR1 and CDR2 sequences are MNHEY and SMNVEV (reference sequence). The trim removed 6 bases at V and 3 bases at J, leaving 8 bases unmatched. The CDR3 nucleotides read TGTGCCAGCAGCCTACTAGCGGGAGGTTTCGAAGAGACCCAGTACTTC. Translated, it gives CASSLLAGGFEETQYF.

This rearrangement joins TRBV6-5 to TRBJ1-1; D is ambiguous. The CDR3 has 14 amino acids. Trimming removed 3 bases at V and 2 bases at J, with 10 bases between. CDR1 is MNHEY, CDR2 SVGAGI, per germline. CDR3 sequence reads: CASSYSGDNTEAFF. The CDR3 nucleotides are TGTGCCAGCAGTTATTCCGGGGATAACACTGAAGCTTTCTTT.

V usage is TRBV5-1 and J usage is TRBJ1-2, with 7 bases that match TRBD1. The CDR3 is 14 amino acids. Germline V gene data show CDR1 as SGHRS and CDR2 as YFSETQ. J lost 7 bases, V lost 2 bases, and 8 bases had no gene match. CDR3 residues: CASSLMQGEGGYTF. For the CDR3, the DNA is TGCGCCAGCAGCTTAATGCAGGGGGAAGGTGGCTACACCTTC.

This clone is deemed medium-sized. The chain recombines TRBV4-2 with TRBJ2-3; D unclear. Germline V gene lookup returns CDR1 LGHNA and CDR2 YNFKEQ. Trimming pared 0 bases from V and 3 bases from J, leaving 10 bases between. The CDR3 has 15 amino acids. The CDR3 spells CASSQELLETDTQYF. Here the CDR3 DNA reads TGTGCCAGCAGCCAAGAGCTCCTAGAAACAGATACGCAGTATTTT.

V usage is TRBV5-1 and J usage is TRBJ2-7; tentatively, D is TRBD1 (7 bases). Trimming took 2 bases from V and 7 from J, leaving 16 bases between them. This CDR3 has 14 amino acids. Germline CDR1 reads SGHRS; CDR2 reads YFSETQ. The DNA for the CDR3 is TGCGCCAGCAGCTTACAGGGGACTTTGGAGGAGCAGTACTTC. It yields the protein CASSLQGTLEEQYF.

Only one count was recorded for this clone. The chain has TRBV19 and TRBJ1-3, with D uncertain. Trimming shortened V by 5 bases and J by 0 bases, and 17 bases separated the two germline ends. Germline values: CDR1 LNHDA, CDR2 SQIVND (reference sequence). This CDR3 is built from 17 residues. CDR3 protein: CASSPQAGVLSGNTIYF. Written as DNA, the CDR3 is TGTGCCAGTAGTCCCCAAGCAGGCGTTCTCTCTGGAAACACCATATATTTT.

The chain employs TRBV5-1 and TRBJ1-5; 10 bases are shared with TRBD1. Per germline, CDR1 SGHRS and CDR2 YFSETQ. V was pared by 0 bases and J by 6 bases, with 9 bases of the junction left unmatched. The CDR3 length is 17 residues. The CDR3 here is CASSLEPRDRGFQPQHF. In nucleotides, the CDR3 is TGCGCCAGCAGCTTGGAACCCCGGGACAGGGGATTTCAGCCCCAGCATTTT.

By share of the sample, this clone is medium-sized. The J gene is TRBJ2-7, the V gene TRBV10-2, with D perhaps TRBD1 (6 bases). Trimming removed 8 bases from V and 0 bases from J, with 11 bases in between. Germline CDR1 reads WSHSY; CDR2 reads SAAADI. The CDR3 is 13 amino acids. Written as DNA, the CDR3 is TGCGCCAGCCTGGGGACAAACTCCTACGAGCAGTACTTC. This translates into CASLGTNSYEQYF.

CDR3 residues: CASSRAANTEAFF. The CDR3 nucleotides read TGTGCCAGCAGCCGGGCCGCGAACACTGAAGCTTTCTTT. The V gene is TRBV7-3, the J gene TRBJ1-1; no clear D. The CDR3 length is 13 residues. Germline CDR1 and CDR2: SGHTA and FQGTGA. Deletions cut 5 bases from V and 1 base from J, with 8 bases between.

This clone came up a few times. The chain links TRBV2 to TRBJ1-1; perhaps TRBD1 as D (6 bases). CDR1 and CDR2 from the germline V gene are SNHLY and FYNNEI. The V end was cut by 5 bases, the J end by 11 bases, with 12 bases between. The CDR3 runs to 11 residues. CDR3 loop: CASSRGAMAFF. In nucleotides, the CDR3 is TGTGCCAGCAGTCGGGGGGCAATGGCTTTCTTT.

The chain combines TRBV7-8 with TRBJ2-5, with D possibly TRBD2 on 5 matching bases. There are 14 residues in the CDR3. Germline CDR1 SGHVS, CDR2 FQNEAQ. Trimming pared 4 bases from V and 5 bases from J, leaving 14 bases between. DNA for the CDR3: TGTGCCAGCAGCTGGGCTCGGGGAAAGGAGACCCAGTACTTC. The encoded protein is CASSWARGKETQYF.

The chain couples TRBV29-1 to TRBJ1-1; the D is unclear. The CDR3 totals 11 residues. V was cut by 3 bases and J by 4 bases, with 6 bases left in between. Germline V lookup: CDR1 SQVTM, CDR2 ANQGSEA. CDR3 protein: CSVDWGTEAFF. The DNA of the CDR3 is TGCAGCGTTGACTGGGGCACTGAAGCTTTCTTT.

V gene TRBV27 combines with J gene TRBJ1-5; D gene unclear. This CDR3 has 13 amino acids. Germline values: CDR1 MNHEY, CDR2 SMNVEV (reference sequence). V was cut by 6 bases and J by 8 bases, with 14 bases left in between. The CDR3 loop reads CASSPPRIKPQHF. CDR3 nucleotides: TGTGCCAGCAGCCCTCCCCGAATCAAGCCCCAGCATTTT.

A remark on this clone: Other nucleotide sequences from this sample produce the same CDR3. The chain uses TRBV7-2 and TRBJ2-1, with TRBD2 matching 11 bases. Losses at the gene ends were 4 bases for V and 4 bases for J; bases not matched to a gene: 6. Per germline, CDR1 SGHTA and CDR2 FQGNSA. The CDR3 is 16 amino acids. The chain's CDR3 is CASSSRTSGSYNEQFF. The CDR3, as DNA: TGTGCCAGCAGCTCGCGCACTAGCGGGAGTTACAATGAGCAGTTCTTC. The full variable domain, in which reference TRBV7-2 and TRBJ2-1 provide the parts outside the CDR3, is GAGVSQSPSNKVTEKGKDVELRCDPISGHTALYWYRQSLGQGLEFLIYFQGNSAPDKSGLPSDRFSAERTGGSVSTLTIQRTQQEDSAVYLCASSSRTSGSYNEQFFGPGTRLTVL.

This clone was detected a few times. This rearrangement joins TRBV5-1 to TRBJ2-7; D could derive from TRBD1 or TRBD2 (6 bases each). CDR3 length: 14 residues. CDR1 is SGHRS, CDR2 YFSETQ, per germline. V was trimmed by 6 bases and J by 1 base, leaving 14 bases between them. Written as DNA, the CDR3 is TGCGCCAGCACCGGGGAGGACAGATCCTACGAGCAGTACTTC. This gives the protein CASTGEDRSYEQYF.

The V gene is TRBV9, the J gene TRBJ2-2; D possibly uses TRBD1 or TRBD2 (5 bases each). The germline V gene has CDR1 SGDLS and CDR2 YYNGEE. V was trimmed by 4 bases and J by 4 bases, leaving 20 bases between them. This CDR3 is 17 amino acids long. This CDR3 reads CASSLRPGAPGTGELFF. As DNA, the CDR3 is TGTGCCAGCAGCCTCCGCCCCGGGGCCCCGGGCACCGGGGAGCTGTTTTTT.

The rearrangement uses TRBV7-6 and TRBJ1-1; D is unresolved. CDR1 and CDR2 from the germline V gene are SGHVS and FNYEAQ. The V and J ends lost 4 bases and 0 bases respectively, with 9 bases between them. CDR3 length: 14 amino acids. The CDR3 region has the DNA TGTGCCAGCAGCTCCGGACTGATGAACACTGAAGCTTTCTTT. Its protein is CASSSGLMNTEAFF.

This clone has only a few counts. The DNA of the CDR3 is TGTGCCAGCAGCCAAGCAGGAGGGCTATCCTACGAGCAGTACTTC. Its protein product is CASSQAGGLSYEQYF. This chain joins TRBV4-2 and TRBJ2-7, with a tentative D call TRBD2 (6 bases). Per the germline V gene, CDR1 is LGHNA and CDR2 is YNFKEQ. Trimming shortened V by 1 base and J by 1 base, and 11 bases separated the two germline ends. There are 15 residues in the CDR3.

The V and J genes are TRBV5-4 and TRBJ2-7, with D perhaps being TRBD1 or TRBD2 (5 bases each). The V end lost 4 bases, the J end lost 6 bases, and 8 bases lay between the germline ends. The germline CDR1 and CDR2 sequences are SGHNT and YYREEE (reference sequence). CDR3 length: 11 amino acids. CDR3 region: CASSARGEQYF. The CDR3 DNA is TGTGCCAGCAGCGCGAGGGGCGAGCAGTACTTC.

The rearrangement joins TRBV5-4 to TRBJ2-1; D is ambiguous. Germline V gene sequence: CDR1 SGHNT, CDR2 YYREEE (reference sequence). The length of the CDR3 is 15 residues. Trimming left V 0 bases short and J 1 base short, with 8 bases between. The CDR3 DNA reads TGTGCCAGCAGCTTGGGTCAGCGATCCTACAATGAGCAGTTCTTC. This encodes CASSLGQRSYNEQFF.

This chain joins TRBV19 and TRBJ1-1; D gene ambiguous. Germline V gene data show CDR1 as LNHDA and CDR2 as SQIVND (reference sequence). This CDR3 contains 12 residues. V was cut by 6 bases and J by 3 bases, with 8 bases left in between. The DNA of the CDR3 is TGTGCCAGTAGCCTCGGGGACACTGAAGCTTTCTTT. This codes for CASSLGDTEAFF.

The chain joins TRBV5-4 to TRBJ1-1; 8 bases line up with TRBD1. The CDR3 covers 15 residues. V was pared by 1 base and J by 5 bases, with 7 bases of the junction left unmatched. Germline values: CDR1 SGHNT, CDR2 YYREEE (reference sequence). CDR3 in DNA: TGTGCCAGCAGCTTGCCAGGGGGCCTGGGTACTGAAGCTTTCTTT. Translation gives CASSLPGGLGTEAFF.

This chain links TRBV2 with TRBJ2-7; 8 bases are shared with TRBD1. The CDR3 extends over 14 amino acids. J gave up 0 bases and V 6 bases, and 4 bases lay outside the gene matches. CDR1 and CDR2 (germline): SNHLY, FYNNEI. The CDR3 reads CASSGQGLSYEQYF. The DNA for the CDR3 is TGTGCCAGCAGCGGACAGGGCCTCTCCTACGAGCAGTACTTC. The variable domain in full, completed from reference TRBV2 and TRBJ2-7, reads EPEVTQTPSHQVTQMGQEVILRCVPISNHLYFYWYRQILGQKVEFLVSFYNNEISEKSEIFDDQFSVERPDGSNFTLKIRSTKLEDSAMYFCASSGQGLSYEQYFGPGTRLTVT.

This chain uses TRBV9 with TRBJ2-5; TRBD2 aligns across 9 bases. V gave up 0 bases and J gave up 6 bases; unmatched junction bases: 9. The CDR3 contains 16 residues. Germline-derived CDR1 and CDR2 are SGDLS and YYNGEE. CDR3 DNA: TGTGCCAGCAGCGTAGGGGAGGGACTAGCTGGGAAGACCCAGTACTTC. It encodes CASSVGEGLAGKTQYF.